Described below is a single T cell receptor beta chain sequence and its context. This clone appeared a single time. No cognate antigen has been identified for it. It has no much larger one-base neighbor in the sample; base qualities were not kept. The sample's time point label, in plain terms: cycle 2 day 1 (C2D1) of nivolumab. Every trial patient had relapsed following autologous stem cell transplantation, and prior brentuximab vedotin exposure was what differed among cohorts A, B and C. The trial cohort included 50 to 70 patients with relapsed/refractory classical Hodgkin lymphoma, and each patient had a best overall response of complete response, partial response or progressive disease. In the multi-cohort phase II CheckMate 205 trial, trial patients received single-agent nivolumab. An independent review committee assessed best overall response using the 2007 International Working Group response criteria. Trial PBMCs were collected immediately before nivolumab initiation (C1D1) and during therapy at cycle 2 day 1 and cycle 4 day 1. Peripheral blood was collected in 8 mL Vacutainer Cell Preparation Tubes, from which PBMCs were isolated by centrifugation and then cryopreserved.

The Qiagen DNeasy kit was used to extract genomic DNA both from unsorted PBMCs and from the negatively selected CD4+ and CD8+ fractions. TCR beta CDR3 regions were amplified by immunoSEQ multiplex PCR using primers annealing to V and J segments. Amplification bias was minimized using a synthetic immune receptor repertoire, and residual bias was removed computationally after sequencing. Concerning the study's data processing: Custom Python scripts were used to quantify repertoire diversity as the Shannon entropy index. Unsorted, CD4+ and CD8+ repertoires were analyzed separately, except in combined analyses where CD4+ and CD8+ sequences were merged in silico. Clonal expansion was defined as at least a 2-fold frequency increase after treatment relative to C1D1, with a pseudocount of 0.5 for undetected baseline clones. Singleton clones were defined as clones with 0 or 1 copy at C1D1, and non-singleton clones were defined as clones with 2 or more copies. Clones expanded in unsorted samples were annotated as CD4+, CD8+ or unknown by matching protein sequences in sorted samples from the same patient. Wilcoxon tests on paired samples were used to test changes in diversity from C1D1 to C4D1. In its TCRdb copy, this immuneACCESS table keeps in-frame sequences only and misses some clones. Where compared with another copy, unresolved V genes explain less than half of these, and the others have no known cause. The D gene and trimming were derived from the DNA, and the V and J assignments and clone size from that table. Recorded for this sample are 100,000 to 130,000 clones; roughly nine tenths of them occurred a single time. Jointly, the top ten make up roughly 21% of the sample.

The data belong to a study of PD-1 blockade in classical Hodgkin lymphoma (dated by TCRdb to the early 2020s). Concerning the study at large: Nivolumab dosing was 3 mg/kg intravenously every 2 weeks, continuing until either disease progression or unacceptable toxicity. The study used CyTOF and TCR beta sequencing to define a peripheral blood immune signature of response to PD-1 blockade in classical Hodgkin lymphoma.

What the authors observed across the whole study: Among trial patients, those achieving complete response had baseline diversity similar to that of newly diagnosed patients, while diversity was significantly lower in partial responders and progressors. Diversity was lower in patients who began nivolumab less than 1 year after ASCT, so these patients were left out of later analyses to avoid confounding by immune reconstitution. By C4D1, a significant rise was seen in CD4+ TCR diversity but not in CD8+ TCR diversity (p=0.0027 vs p=0.16), and the rise was most apparent among complete responders (p=0.02). Newly diagnosed patients were reported to have lower baseline TCR diversity than healthy donors, and relapsed/refractory patients were reported to have lower baseline TCR diversity still. The study was restricted to a single clinical trial cohort, and the causes of repertoire differences, possibly disease activity or prior therapy, were left undefined.

This clonotype was sampled from a human donor with classical Hodgkin lymphoma. The sample here was peripheral blood mononuclear cells (PBMCs), taken before the second cycle of nivolumab.

The CDR3 region reads CASSLVGQGPYEQYF. The DNA reads as follows: TGTGCCAGCAGTTTAGTAGGACAGGGTCCCTACGAGCAGTACTTC. The receptor chain draws on TRBV27 and TRBJ2-7; 8 junctional bases match TRBD1. From the cysteine up to the phenylalanine, the CDR3 has a length of 15 residues. The only DNA kept is the CDR3, 45 bases in frame from the first base. V ends up 2 bases short and J 2 bases short, with an unmatched junction base count of 5. From the germline V gene (reference sequence), CDR1 is MNHEY and CDR2 is SMNVEV.